These 32 T cell receptor beta chains were sequenced from one sample in a study of regulatory T cells in long-lasting Graves disease. Construction of the TCR beta libraries employed iRepertoire HTBI primers in conjunction with Arm-PCR of CDR3 regions. MiXCR, run by TCRdb on the multiplex PCR reads, gives a single entry per CDR3 protein. The table shows 500,000 or so distinct CDR3 sequences, with around 16% occurring only once. Sample time point: newly diagnosed GD, antithyroid drugs for less than 3 months. Extracted PBMC RNA gave rise to the TCR library. The data also belong to a second study, concerning T cells in Graves' hyperthyroidism and ophthalmopathy.

Sequenced material: peripheral blood mononuclear cells (PBMCs), taken at new diagnosis, from a patient treated with antithyroid drugs. Source of these receptors: a middle-aged woman with Graves disease.

The V call is TRBV19, the J call TRBJ1-1; 7 bases are shared with TRBD1. The CDR3 loop spans 17 amino acids. The J segment lost 0 bases and the V segment lost 1 base, leaving 8 bases of the junction unmatched. The germline CDR1 and CDR2 sequences are LNHDA and SQIVND (reference sequence). CDR3 region: CASSIVGTASMNTEAFF. For the CDR3, the DNA is TGTGCCAGTAGTATAGTCGGGACAGCCAGTATGAACACTGAAGCTTTCTTT.

The chain employs TRBV4-1 and TRBJ2-2; D not certain. Germline CDR1 is MGHRA and CDR2 is YSYEKL. V shed 0 bases and J shed 1 base, with 3 bases lying between them. The CDR3 contains 14 residues. The DNA of the CDR3 is TGCGCCAGCAGCCAAGATCGGAACACCGGGGAGCTGTTTTTT. Protein product: CASSQDRNTGELFF.

The sample holds many counts of this clonotype. V gene TRBV2 combines with J gene TRBJ1-1; 7 bases agree with TRBD1. CDR1 is SNHLY, CDR2 FYNNEI, per germline. V gave up 5 bases and J gave up 4 bases; unmatched junction bases: 4. This CDR3 is 13 amino acids long. The CDR3 DNA reads as TGTGCCAGCAGTCGACAGGGATCCACTGAAGCTTTCTTT. Translation: CASSRQGSTEAFF.

This sequence joins TRBV27 and TRBJ1-1; D remains unclear. The CDR3 extends over 15 amino acids. Germline-derived CDR1 and CDR2 are MNHEY and SMNVEV (reference sequence). V gave up 2 bases and J gave up 0 bases, with 10 bases separating them. The CDR3 DNA is TGTGCCAGCAGTTTACAGGAACCCATGAACACTGAAGCTTTCTTT. Translation: CASSLQEPMNTEAFF.

This clonotype was counted ten times or more. The chain uses TRBV20-1 and TRBJ2-5; TRBD2 matches 9 bases. CDR1 and CDR2 (germline): DFQATT, SNEGSKA (reference sequence). The CDR3 totals 13 residues. The junction had 5 bases not matched to a gene; V was cut back by 5 bases and J by 4 bases. CDR3 residues: CSAAGGPGETQYF. CDR3 DNA: TGCAGTGCTGCGGGGGGGCCTGGAGAGACCCAGTACTTC.

This clonotype was observed many times. CDR3 sequence: CASSFGRTDEKLFF. The CDR3 DNA is TGCGCCAGCAGCTTCGGGCGGACCGATGAAAAACTGTTTTTT. The rearrangement links TRBV5-1 to TRBJ1-4, with D unclear. Looked up from germline, CDR1 is SGHRS and CDR2 is YFSETQ. The V end lost 2 bases, the J end lost 6 bases, and 11 bases lay between the germline ends. This CDR3 has 14 amino acids.

The table lists this clonotype with a count of one. V and J are TRBV2 and TRBJ2-7, with D perhaps assigned TRBD1 or TRBD2 (5 bases each). V lost 4 bases to trimming and J lost 2 bases, with 9 bases between them. Germline V gives CDR1 SNHLY, CDR2 FYNNEI. The CDR3 runs to 13 residues. CDR3 coding DNA: TGTGCCAGCAGTGGGGACGGTACCTACGAGCAGTACTTC. This gives the protein CASSGDGTYEQYF.

This clonotype was recorded once. One end of the junction fails to match germline, which may point to a read error. The J gene is TRBJ2-1, the V gene TRBV4-1; 9 bases agree with TRBD2. The CDR3 runs to 15 residues. Germline V gene data show CDR1 as MGHRA and CDR2 as YSYEKL. This CDR3 is CASSQDRRGGVTQFF. In DNA form, the CDR3 reads TGTGCCAGCAGCCAAGACCGGCGGGGGGGCGTGACCCAGTTCTTC.

This clonotype was picked up many times. The chain couples TRBV12-5 to TRBJ2-1; 9 bases fit TRBD2. After removal of 4 bases from V and 8 bases from J, the junction contained 6 bases not matched to a gene. CDR1 is LGHNT and CDR2 is FRNRAP in the germline V gene. This CDR3 has 14 amino acids. The CDR3 DNA reads as TGTGCTAGTGGTTCTGGGCGGGGGGGCTATGAGCAGTTCTTC. Protein: CASGSGRGGYEQFF.

The rearrangement links TRBV14 to TRBJ2-1; D unclear. The J call is in doubt because the DNA end fits TRBJ2-5 better. Germline values: CDR1 SGHDN, CDR2 FVKESK. CDR3 length: 12 amino acids. CDR3 coding DNA: TGTGCCAGCAGTCATCAGAGAGAGACCCAGTACTTC. Translation: CASSHQRETQYF.

This clonotype was seen at least ten times. CDR3 in amino acids: CASSLLEQYTEAFF. The CDR3 bases are TGTGCCAGCAGTTTATTGGAGCAGTACACTGAAGCTTTCTTT. The chain combines TRBV28 with TRBJ1-1, with D uncertain. This CDR3 is 14 amino acids long. Trimming stripped 1 base from V and 3 bases from J, with 9 bases between. Germline-derived CDR1 and CDR2 are MDHEN and SYDVKM.

The rearrangement joins TRBV5-6 to TRBJ1-6; perhaps TRBD1 as D (5 bases). Germline CDR1 is SGHDT and CDR2 is YYEEEE. This CDR3 is built from 14 residues. Trimming took off 4 bases at V and 2 bases at J, with 7 bases between the two ends. Here the CDR3 reads CASSEDTYNSPLHF. In DNA, the CDR3 is TGTGCCAGCAGCGAGGACACCTATAATTCACCCCTCCACTTT.

This clonotype was detected ten times or more. The CDR3 protein is CATSKRDSRWYEQYF. In DNA, the CDR3 is TGTGCCACCAGCAAAAGGGACTCAAGATGGTACGAGCAGTACTTC. V is TRBV15 and J is TRBJ2-7; D perhaps matches TRBD2 (6 bases). The length of the CDR3 is 15 residues. Germline V CDR1 and CDR2: LNHNV, YYDKDF (reference sequence). Trimming shortened V by 4 bases and J by 4 bases, and 17 bases separated the two germline ends. Together with reference TRBV15 and TRBJ2-7, the CDR3 gives the full variable domain: DAMVIQNPRYQVTQFGKPVTLSCSQTLNHNVMYWYQQKSSQAPKLLFHYYDKDFNNEADTPDNFQSRRPNTSFCFLDIRSPGLGDTAMYLCATSKRDSRWYEQYFGPGTRLTVT.

This clonotype has more than one count but fewer than ten. The chain carries TRBV6-4 and TRBJ2-3; TRBD2 matches 12 bases. V shed 2 bases, J shed 6 bases, and the junction held 0 bases outside the gene matches. Looked up from germline, CDR1 is MRHNA and CDR2 is SNTAGT. CDR3 length equals 14 residues. The CDR3 protein is CASSDGTSGDTQYF. In DNA form, the CDR3 reads TGTGCCAGCAGTGACGGGACTAGCGGGGATACGCAGTATTTT.

This clonotype occurred many times. The junction does not match germline at one end; this may be a read error. This sequence joins TRBV2 and TRBJ2-4; D unresolved. Germline CDR1 reads SNHLY; CDR2 reads FYNNEI. The CDR3 length is 10 residues. The CDR3 DNA reads as TGTGCCAGCAGCTCTTTTAGATTGAGGTTC. It yields the protein CASSSFRLRF.

This clonotype was counted at least ten times. One end of the junction varies from germline; a read error may be responsible. The chain joins TRBV5-1 to TRBJ1-1; the D is unclear. Germline V gene data show CDR1 as SGHRS and CDR2 as YFSETQ. The CDR3 extends over 13 amino acids. The CDR3 loop reads CASSIQPNTEAFF. CDR3 sequence (DNA): TGTGCCAGCAGCATTCAGCCGAACACTGAAGCTTTCTTT.

This clonotype came up many times. The chain recombines TRBV5-1 with TRBJ1-1, with D hard to call. Germline V gives CDR1 SGHRS, CDR2 YFSETQ. V lost 1 base, J lost 0 bases, and 10 bases lay in between. There are 15 residues in the CDR3. CDR3 DNA sequence: TGCGCCAGCAGCTTGACCACAGAGATGAACACTGAAGCTTTCTTT. Protein: CASSLTTEMNTEAFF.

The table lists this clonotype with many counts. The chain recombines TRBV20-1 with TRBJ1-2, with TRBD1 as a possible D gene (5 bases). Germline CDR1 is DFQATT and CDR2 is SNEGSKA (reference sequence). Trimming shortened V by 6 bases and J by 2 bases, and 13 bases separated the two germline ends. This CDR3 has 13 amino acids. The CDR3 nucleotides are TGCAGTGCCTCAGGGTGGGAGAACTATGGCTACACCTTC. Translated: CSASGWENYGYTF.

This clonotype appeared a few times. Since a much larger clone is just one base distant, this may be a read error. The CDR3 loop reads CASSLGHAYGYTF. In DNA form, the CDR3 reads TGTGCCAGCAGTTTAGGCCACGCCTATGGCTACACCTTC. The chain uses TRBV12-3 or TRBV12-4 and TRBJ1-2; D is unresolved. V lost 1 base and J lost 4, with 7 bases in between. This CDR3 has 13 residues.

This clonotype was detected many times. The V gene is TRBV2, the J gene TRBJ2-7; TRBD1 might be the D (5 bases). The V end lost 6 bases, the J end lost 6 bases, and 12 bases lay between the germline ends. This CDR3 region has 12 residues. The germline CDR1 and CDR2 sequences are SNHLY and FYNNEI. The CDR3 protein is CASSAGQSEQYF. The CDR3 region has the DNA TGTGCCAGCAGCGCAGGGCAGAGCGAGCAGTACTTC.

This clonotype has just a few counts. The rearrangement links TRBV6-1 to TRBJ2-7; D unresolved. The CDR3 is made up of 14 amino acids. Trimming removed 5 bases at V and 5 bases at J, with 16 bases between. Germline V CDR1 and CDR2: MNHNS, SASEGT. The CDR3 sequence: CASSTPLRIHEQYF. The CDR3 DNA follows: TGTGCCAGCAGTACACCGTTAAGAATCCACGAGCAGTACTTC.

In its sample, this clonotype was seen many times. The genes are TRBV11-3 and TRBJ2-5; TRBD1 matches at 7 bases. This CDR3 region has 14 residues. V shed 1 base and J 3 bases; nucleotides not matched to a gene: 2. CDR1 is SGHNT and CDR2 is YENEEA in the germline V gene. CDR3 region: CASSLGQGEETQYF. The CDR3 DNA is TGTGCCAGCAGCTTAGGACAGGGCGAAGAGACCCAGTACTTC.

This clonotype was seen a handful of times. V and J are TRBV30 and TRBJ1-1; 10 positions match TRBD1. The CDR3 has 18 residues. Germline trimming cut 3 bases from V and 4 bases from J; bases unmatched to any gene: 17. Looked up from germline, CDR1 is GTSNPN and CDR2 is SVGIG (reference sequence). CDR3 residues: CAWRSPRIPGQGPTEAFF. The CDR3 DNA follows: TGTGCCTGGAGGTCCCCTCGGATACCGGGACAGGGGCCCACTGAAGCTTTCTTT.

On this clonotype: A read error is possible here, since a much larger clone lies one base away. This chain uses TRBV7-9 with TRBJ2-3; 9 bases fit TRBD1. This CDR3 is 15 amino acids long. The germline V gene encodes CDR1 SEHNR and CDR2 FQNEAQ (reference sequence). CDR3 sequence reads: CASGLLGQGADTQYF. The CDR3 region has the DNA TGTGCCAGCGGCTTATTGGGACAGGGCGCAGATACGCAGTATTTT.

In this sample, this clonotype turned up a few times. The chain has TRBV27 and TRBJ1-5; D is undetermined. The V and J ends lost 2 bases and 4 bases respectively, with 9 bases between them. The CDR3 length is 14 residues. Germline V gene sequence: CDR1 MNHEY, CDR2 SMNVEV (reference sequence). The CDR3: CASSLTSQNQPQHF. The CDR3 DNA reads TGTGCCAGCAGTTTAACCTCACAAAATCAGCCCCAGCATTTT.

This clonotype was detected ten times or more. The chain joins TRBV11-2 to TRBJ1-2; unclear D gene. Germline V gene data show CDR1 as SGHAT and CDR2 as FQNNGV. Trimming shortened V by 0 bases and J by 5 bases, and 13 bases separated the two germline ends. This CDR3 is built from 15 residues. Here the CDR3 DNA reads TGTGCCAGCAGCTTAGATAGTATCAGTCGGTATGGCTACACCTTC. Protein: CASSLDSISRYGYTF.

This clonotype was detected many times. This rearrangement joins TRBV20-1 to TRBJ2-3; 9 bases line up with TRBD1. After removal of 6 bases from V and 9 bases from J, the junction contained 7 bases not matched to a gene. In germline, CDR1 is DFQATT, CDR2 SNEGSKA (reference sequence). The CDR3 length is 12 residues. In DNA form, the CDR3 reads TGCAGTGCGCCCCGACAGGGGGAGACGCAGTATTTT. Protein product: CSAPRQGETQYF.

This clonotype occurred a few times. This chain joins TRBV20-1 and TRBJ1-2; TRBD1 agrees at 7 bases. Germline V gene sequence: CDR1 DFQATT, CDR2 SNEGSKA (reference sequence). V lost 5 bases, J lost 6 bases, and 15 bases stayed unmatched. The CDR3 runs to 15 residues. The CDR3 DNA reads as TGCAGTGCTGGGGACAGTCCGGTGATTGGTGATGGCTACACCTTC. Translating it yields CSAGDSPVIGDGYTF.

This sequence joins TRBV7-9 and TRBJ2-7; 7 bases align to TRBD1. Germline CDR1 reads SEHNR; CDR2 reads FQNEAQ (reference sequence). CDR3 length: 16 residues. Germline trimming cut 5 bases from V and 3 bases from J; bases unmatched to any gene: 13. The CDR3 loop is CASSPRAGTVDYEQYF. CDR3 bases: TGTGCCAGCAGCCCTAGAGCTGGGACAGTGGACTACGAGCAGTACTTC.

This clonotype was counted only a few times. V gene TRBV10-3 combines with J gene TRBJ1-2; D is ambiguous. V shed 4 bases and J shed 4 bases, with 13 bases lying between them. The CDR3 totals 14 residues. CDR1 is ENHRY, CDR2 SYGVKD, per germline. The CDR3 DNA reads TGTGCCATCAGTGTTGACCCGGCGATCTATGGCTACACCTTC. This sequence encodes CAISVDPAIYGYTF.

The chain uses TRBV5-1 and TRBJ2-5, with D uncertain. V lost 7 bases to trimming and J lost 3 bases, with 13 bases between them. This CDR3 is 13 amino acids long. CDR1 is SGHRS and CDR2 is YFSETQ in the germline V gene. CDR3 loop: CASVGPGEETQYF. In DNA form, the CDR3 reads TGCGCCAGCGTTGGGCCAGGAGAAGAGACCCAGTACTTC.

V usage is TRBV28 and J usage is TRBJ2-2, with TRBD1 matching 7 bases. V gave up 4 bases and J gave up 4 bases; unmatched junction bases: 6. Germline CDR1 MDHEN, CDR2 SYDVKM. The CDR3 length is 15 residues. The CDR3 here is CASSSQGERTGELFF. As DNA, the CDR3 is TGTGCCAGCAGTTCGCAGGGGGAGCGCACCGGGGAGCTGTTTTTT.